The clone carrying this T cell receptor (beta chain) was observed a handful of times. The data were taken from a study of blood T cells in healthy people across ages. Germline assignment: CDR1 SGHNT and CDR2 YYREEE (reference sequence). The CDR3 loop spans 16 amino acids. For the second PCR, which ran for roughly 6 to 11 cycles, a sample-barcoded 5' primer and a J-beta primer mix were used. TCRdb re-called the 5' RACE reads through MiXCR, storing one row per CDR3 protein. The data show roughly 1,000,000 distinct CDR3 sequences, under 30% seen once. This sample also belongs to another study, concerning T cells of mothers and their children.

V and J are TRBV5-4 and TRBJ2-5; D might be TRBD1 (5 bases). With the DNA end fitting TRBJ2-1 better, the J assignment may be wrong. The receptor comes from a girl aged 2-10 years in good health. The sample was blood. The CDR3, as DNA: TGTGCCAGCAGCTTGGAAGGTTTTGGGGCCCTAACGGAGCAGTTCTTC. It translates to CASSLEGFGALTEQFF.